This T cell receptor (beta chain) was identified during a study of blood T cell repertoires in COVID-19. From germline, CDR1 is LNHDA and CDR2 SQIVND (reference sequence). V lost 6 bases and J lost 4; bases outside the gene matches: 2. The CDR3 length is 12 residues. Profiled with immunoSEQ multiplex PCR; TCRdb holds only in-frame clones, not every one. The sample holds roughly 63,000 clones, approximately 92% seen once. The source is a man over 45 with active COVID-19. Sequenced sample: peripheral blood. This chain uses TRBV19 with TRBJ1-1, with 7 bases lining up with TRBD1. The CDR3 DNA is TGTGCCAGTAGAACAGGGGCCACTGAAGCTTTCTTT. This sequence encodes CASRTGATEAFF.